This T cell receptor beta chain derives from a study of shared clonotypes between healthy human individuals. Free of recent acute infections or vaccinations, the donors were healthy HIV-negative adults. Study-wide results and limits: All-four-donor shared clonotypes had higher generation probabilities than non-shared clonotypes did. Tissue TCR repertoires likely differ from these blood-only repertoires.

Splitting of each subset's genomic DNA was done evenly across several immunoSEQ plates. Clones were read by immunoSEQ multiplex PCR, and TCRdb kept only the in-frame ones, dropping some. Altogether over a million clones are present, more than 60% being singletons, with the ten largest covering nearly 1.5%. The CDR3 has 16 residues. CDR1 and CDR2 (germline): SGHNT, YENEEA. V lost 3 bases and J lost 0, with 15 bases in between. This clone occurred a few times. The target antigen is unknown. The sample consisted of memory CD4+ T cells sorted from blood. The subset is: CD45RA-negative fraction. This TCR came from a man between 18 and 35 years old in good health. This sequence joins TRBV11-3 and TRBJ2-7; D perhaps matches TRBD1 (5 bases). CDR3 DNA sequence: TGTGCCAGCAGCTTGGAAGTAGACAGTTCCTCCTACGAGCAGTACTTC. Translation: CASSLEVDSSSYEQYF.